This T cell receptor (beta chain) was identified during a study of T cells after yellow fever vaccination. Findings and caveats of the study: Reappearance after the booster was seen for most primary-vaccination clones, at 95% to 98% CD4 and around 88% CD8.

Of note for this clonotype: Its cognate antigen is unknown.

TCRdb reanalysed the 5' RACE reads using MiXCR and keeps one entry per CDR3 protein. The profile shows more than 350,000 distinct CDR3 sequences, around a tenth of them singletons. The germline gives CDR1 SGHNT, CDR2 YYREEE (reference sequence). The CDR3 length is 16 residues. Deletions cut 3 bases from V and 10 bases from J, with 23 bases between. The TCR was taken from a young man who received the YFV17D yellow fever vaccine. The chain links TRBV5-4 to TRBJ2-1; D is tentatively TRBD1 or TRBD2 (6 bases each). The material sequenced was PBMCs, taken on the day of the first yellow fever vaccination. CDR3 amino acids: CASSSMNREVREEQFF. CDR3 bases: TGTGCCAGCAGCTCGATGAACAGGGAAGTCCGGGAGGAGCAGTTCTTC.